These 6 T cell receptor beta chains came from one sample sequenced in a study of siplizumab effects on memory and regulatory T cells. Libraries were prepared by immunoSEQ multiplex PCR; TCRdb keeps only in-frame clonotypes and omits some of them. This sample has fewer than 130,000 clones; just under 95% occur once, and the top ten carry approximately 1.2%. The material sequenced was CD4+ T cells sorted from blood. These receptor sequences come from a human donor in good health.

The chain uses TRBV28 and TRBJ2-1; unclear D gene. This CDR3 comprises 12 residues. Germline V gives CDR1 MDHEN, CDR2 SYDVKM. Trimming stripped 5 bases from V and 10 bases from J, with 12 bases between. For the CDR3, the DNA is TGTGCCAGCAGTACCCTATTATTCGAGCAGTTCTTC. The encoded protein is CASSTLLFEQFF.

This rearrangement joins TRBV27 to TRBJ2-1; 14 positions agree with TRBD2. Germline CDR1 is MNHEY and CDR2 is SMNVEV (reference sequence). With 8 bases clipped from V and 2 bases from J, the junction kept 5 bases outside the gene matches. The CDR3 is made up of 16 amino acids. CDR3 coding DNA: TGTGCCAGCGGACGACTAGCGGGAGGGACCTACAATGAGCAGTTCTTC. It translates to CASGRLAGGTYNEQFF.

This clone was counted only a few times. The chain joins TRBV7-2 to TRBJ1-5; 8 bases align to TRBD1. Germline CDR1 is SGHTA and CDR2 is FQGNSA. V lost 4 bases and J lost 5; bases outside the gene matches: 7. This CDR3 is 15 amino acids long. The CDR3 sequence: CASSSRTGLYQPQHF. The CDR3 region has the DNA TGTGCCAGCAGCTCGAGGACAGGGCTTTATCAGCCCCAGCATTTT.

The chain links TRBV7-2 to TRBJ1-4; TRBD1 is a possible D gene (5 bases). From germline, CDR1 is SGHTA and CDR2 FQGNSA. V was clipped by 2 bases and J by 8 bases, with 12 bases between them. The CDR3 sequence is 14 residues long. The CDR3 protein is CASSLRAGREKLFF. For the CDR3, the DNA is TGTGCCAGCAGCTTACGGGCAGGGAGGGAAAAACTGTTTTTT.

V usage is TRBV23-1 and J usage is TRBJ1-4, with D perhaps matching TRBD1 (5 bases). TRBV23-1 is reported as an ORF; its role is uncertain. The length of the CDR3 is 17 residues. The V gene lost 0 bases and the J gene lost 6 bases, with 17 bases spanning the gap. Written as DNA, the CDR3 is TGCGCCAGCAGTCAATCTCATAGGTTCAGGGTTCATGAAAAACTGTTTTTT. Translated: CASSQSHRFRVHEKLFF.

The V and J genes are TRBV7-9 and TRBJ2-1, with TRBD2 matching 8 bases. V shed 5 bases and J 8 bases; nucleotides not matched to a gene: 8. This CDR3 contains 14 residues. The germline V gene has CDR1 SEHNR and CDR2 FQNEAQ (reference sequence). CDR3 DNA sequence: TGTGCCAGCAGCATTGGACTAGCTCGCGATGAGCAGTTCTTC. It codes for CASSIGLARDEQFF. The entire variable domain, with the rest obtained from reference TRBV7-9 and TRBJ2-1, is as follows: DTGVSQNPRHKITKRGQNVTFRCDPISEHNRLYWYRQTLGQGPEFLTYFQNEAQLEKSRLLSDRFSAERPKGSFSTLEIQRTEQGDSAMYLCASSIGLARDEQFFGPGTRLTVL.